This T cell receptor beta chain was found in a study of early T cells in non-severe SARS-CoV-2 infection. Turning to the study itself: Unsorted whole-blood RNA was sequenced in bulk, leaving chains unpaired. Study-level points and caveats: The VDJdb matching leaned toward anti-spike CD8 responses and overlooked private and CD4 specificities.

Unique molecular identifiers (one per individual cDNA molecule) were attached. Each CDR3 protein gets one entry after TCRdb re-called the 5' RACE reads with MiXCR. The data show more than 75,000 distinct CDR3 sequences, 14% seen once. Germline loops: CDR1 MDHEN, CDR2 SYDVKM. V lost 3 bases to trimming and J lost 4 bases, with 7 bases between them. This CDR3 is 13 amino acids long. To note about this clonotype: Antigen: not known.

The sequence came from an adult who was a healthcare worker with PCR-confirmed SARS-CoV-2 infection or an uninfected control (not recorded which). This sequence joins TRBV28 and TRBJ1-5; D is unclear. Sequencing was carried out using whole blood. The CDR3 DNA is TGTGCCAGCAGTTTCGGTTGGAATCAGCCCCAGCATTTT. It specifies CASSFGWNQPQHF.